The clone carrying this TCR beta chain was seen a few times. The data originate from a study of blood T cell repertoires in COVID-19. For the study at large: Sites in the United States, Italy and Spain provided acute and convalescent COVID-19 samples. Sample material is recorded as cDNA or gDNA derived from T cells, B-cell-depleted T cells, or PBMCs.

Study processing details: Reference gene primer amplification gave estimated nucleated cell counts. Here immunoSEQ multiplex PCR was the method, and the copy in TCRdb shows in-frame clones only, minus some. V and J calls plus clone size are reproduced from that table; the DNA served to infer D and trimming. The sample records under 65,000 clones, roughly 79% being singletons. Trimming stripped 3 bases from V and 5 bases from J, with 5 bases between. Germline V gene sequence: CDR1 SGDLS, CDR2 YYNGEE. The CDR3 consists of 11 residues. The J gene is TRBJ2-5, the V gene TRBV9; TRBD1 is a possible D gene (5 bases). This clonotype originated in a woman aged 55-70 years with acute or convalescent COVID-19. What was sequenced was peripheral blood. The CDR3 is CASSAGETQYF. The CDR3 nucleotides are TGTGCCAGCAGCGCAGGGGAGACCCAGTACTTC.